The 14 T cell receptor beta chains reported below all come from one sample, sequenced in a study of tumor-infiltrating lymphocytes in primary liver carcinoma. With a constant-region primer, TCR beta cDNA was made from approximately 500 ng of total RNA. What produced the TCR beta libraries was three nested multiplex PCR rounds using slightly modified ARM-PCR. TRBV1-TRBV30 forward and Cbeta reverse primers drove the first two roughly 10-cycle rounds. From the multiplex PCR reads, TCRdb called clonotypes with MiXCR, one entry per CDR3 protein. The repertoire holds 120,000 or so distinct CDR3 sequences, with about 59% as singletons. Co-extraction yielded RNA and DNA from approximately 22-30 mg of unsorted bulk tissue. Sequencing was done on a sample of liver tumor tissue from sampling region 1. This sample's subset: tumor region T1, superior pole. Receptors were obtained from a woman aged 55-69 years with primary liver carcinoma and hepatitis B virus infection.

Remarks on this clonotype: A much larger clone differs from this one at a single base, so this may be a read error. This CDR3 is CARSLGGGTEAFF. CDR3 DNA sequence: TGTGCCCGCAGCTTGGGAGGGGGCACTGAAGCTTTCTTT. The V gene is TRBV5-5, the J gene TRBJ1-1; a weak D match, TRBD1 (6 bases). The germline gives CDR1 SGHKS, CDR2 YYEKEE (reference sequence). This CDR3 has 13 residues. The full variable domain, with the rest looked up from reference TRBV5-5 and TRBJ1-1, is DAGVTQSPTHLIKTRGQQVTLRCSPISGHKSVSWYQQVLGQGPQFIFQYYEKEERGRGNFPDRFSARQFPNYSSELNVNALLLGDSALYLCARSLGGGTEAFFGQGTRLTVV.

This clonotype was detected ten times or more. The chain links TRBV11-2 to TRBJ1-1; D might be TRBD1 (5 bases). The V end was cut by 8 bases, the J end by 5 bases, with 12 bases between. The germline gives CDR1 SGHAT, CDR2 FQNNGV. The length of the CDR3 is 12 residues. The CDR3 spells CASGQGVTEAFF. CDR3 nucleotides: TGTGCCAGCGGCCAAGGGGTGACTGAAGCTTTCTTT.

As concerns this clonotype: The junction differs from germline at one of its ends, possibly a read error. V and J are TRBV11-2 and TRBJ2-5; D possibly uses TRBD1 or TRBD2 (5 bases each). This CDR3 has 16 amino acids. Germline lookup yields CDR1 SGHAT and CDR2 FQNNGV. The CDR3 spells CAGSLSVGTARETQYF. The DNA of the CDR3 is TGTGCCGGCAGCTTATCGGTGGGGACGGCGCGCGAGACCCAGTACTTC.

Concerning this clonotype itself: The CDR3 ends on some other residue instead of the conserved phenylalanine or tryptophan, so this is likely a read error. This rearrangement joins TRBV11-2 to TRBJ2-5; D is ambiguous. Per the germline V gene, CDR1 is SGHAT and CDR2 is FQNNGV. This CDR3 has 13 residues. Trimming stripped 6 bases from V and 0 bases from J, with 8 bases between. In DNA, the CDR3 is TGTGCCAGCAGTCTGAACGACCAAGAGACCCAGTACCTC. Translating gives CASSLNDQETQYL.

V gene TRBV11-2 combines with J gene TRBJ2-7; D gene ambiguous. The germline V gene has CDR1 SGHAT and CDR2 FQNNGV. V was cut by 0 bases and J by 6 bases, with 18 bases left in between. The CDR3 totals 16 residues. The CDR3 reads CASSLEPSKYPLEQYF. The CDR3 bases are TGTGCCAGCAGCTTAGAGCCTTCGAAATACCCTCTCGAGCAGTACTTC.

The V call is TRBV11-2, the J call TRBJ2-3, with no clear D. Germline CDR1 and CDR2: SGHAT and FQNNGV. Trimming took off 4 bases at V and 2 bases at J, with 13 bases between the two ends. This CDR3 comprises 15 residues. The DNA for the CDR3 is TGTGCCAGCAGCTATGCGGCGCAAAACACAGATACGCAGTATTTT. Translation: CASSYAAQNTDTQYF. The full variable domain, with the rest looked up from reference TRBV11-2 and TRBJ2-3, is EAGVAQSPRYKIIEKRQSVAFWCNPISGHATLYWYQQILGQGPKLLIQFQNNGVVDDSQLPKDRFSAERLKGVDSTLKIQPAKLEDSAVYLCASSYAAQNTDTQYFGPGTRLTVL.

In the case of this clonotype: One end of the junction varies from germline; a read error may be responsible. This chain joins TRBV11-3 and TRBJ2-7; the D is unclear. The CDR3 loop spans 14 amino acids. Germline CDR1 SGHNT, CDR2 YENEEA. The CDR3 protein is CASSARTAPIEQCF. The CDR3 nucleotides are TGTGCCAGCAGCGCGAGGACGGCCCCAATTGAGCAGTGCTTC.

As for this clonotype: A read error is possible here, since a much larger clone lies one base away. The chain uses TRBV5-4 and TRBJ1-3, with D perhaps matching TRBD1 (5 bases). The CDR3 is 14 residues long. Germline assignment: CDR1 SGHNT and CDR2 YYREEE (reference sequence). CDR3 coding DNA: TGTGCCAGCAGCCGGAGCCCGGGGGGAAACACCATACATTTT. It yields the protein CASSRSPGGNTIHF.

Comment on this clonotype: A much larger clone differs by one base, so this may be a read error. The V and J genes are TRBV29-1 and TRBJ2-5; D ambiguous. The CDR3 has 12 residues. V was pared by 3 bases and J by 1 base, with 6 bases between. Germline assignment: CDR1 SQVTM and CDR2 ANQGSEA. The CDR3 bases are TGCAGCGTTGATTTGTTCCAAGAGACCCAGTACTTC. This sequence encodes CSVDLFQETQYF.

The chain links TRBV6-5 to TRBJ2-1, with 9 bases lining up with TRBD2. Germline V gene data show CDR1 as MNHEY and CDR2 as SVGAGI. The CDR3 length is 15 residues. Losses at the gene ends were 9 bases for V and 6 bases for J; bases not matched to a gene: 12. The CDR3 nucleotides are TGTGCCAGTAGTCACAGCGGGAGGCTCGGCAATGAGCAGTTCTTC. As protein: CASSHSGRLGNEQFF.

To note about this clonotype: Given a much more abundant clone one base away, this may be a read error. The gene calls are TRBV12-3 or TRBV12-4 and TRBJ1-6; D not resolved. The CDR3 runs to 17 residues. Trimming pared 2 bases from V and 9 bases from J, leaving 20 bases between. CDR3 in DNA: TGTGCCAGCAGTTTACAGCTGGGCAACATGGGAACTTCACCCCTCCACTTT. Its protein product is CASSLQLGNMGTSPLHF.

About this clonotype: Because the CDR3 is missing its conserved closing phenylalanine or tryptophan, this is likely a read error. This rearrangement joins TRBV28 to TRBJ2-7; 8 nucleotides line up with TRBD2. This CDR3 region has 13 residues. The germline CDR1 and CDR2 sequences are MDHEN and SYDVKM. J was trimmed by 7 bases and V by 4 bases; bases with no gene match: 6. CDR3: CASSSTSGYEQYL. The CDR3 coding sequence is TGTGCCAGCAGTTCCACTAGCGGCTATGAGCAGTACCTC.

At least ten counts were recorded for this clonotype. The chain has TRBV6-5 and TRBJ2-7; possible D gene TRBD1, 6 bases. Germline V gene data show CDR1 as MNHEY and CDR2 as SVGAGI. The V end lost 7 bases, the J end lost 4 bases, and 11 bases lay between the germline ends. This CDR3 comprises 12 residues. The CDR3 protein is CASTSRGYEQYF. Here the CDR3 DNA reads TGTGCCAGCACTTCCAGGGGTTACGAGCAGTACTTC.

With respect to this clonotype: Sequence at one end of the junction differs from germline and may be a read error. This chain connects TRBV11-2 to TRBJ2-5; 7 nucleotides agree with TRBD2. The CDR3 consists of 11 residues. Germline CDR1 reads SGHAT; CDR2 reads FQNNGV. The CDR3 DNA reads TGTGCCAGCAGCCCCGGGGGGACCAAGAACTTC. Translating it yields CASSPGGTKNF.